These T cell receptor beta chains were read from a single sample in a study of blood T cells in healthy people across ages. TCRdb independently ran MiXCR on the 5' RACE reads; one entry per CDR3 protein. The sample includes about 1.7 million distinct CDR3 sequences, over 25% of them seen just once. The source material was blood. The receptors come from a young woman in good health. CDR3s include the opening cysteine and the closing phenylalanine or tryptophan. D genes are given only for firm matches. Rows give clone size only sometimes, using once, few, many, or a class for an expanded clone.

D gene	J gene	V gene	clone size	CDR3 protein	CDR3 DNA
.	TRBJ1-2	TRBV4-3	.	CASTLQGSPYGYTF	TGCGCCAGCACATTACAGGGATCTCCGTATGGCTACACCTTC
.	TRBJ1-2	TRBV28	once	CASSRPSVERGGYTF	TGTGCCAGCAGTCGGCCCTCGGTGGAGAGGGGCGGCTACACCTTC
TRBD2	TRBJ2-2	TRBV25-1	.	CASSESLTSGRDGELFF	TGTGCCAGCAGTGAATCGCTGACTAGCGGGCGGGACGGGGAGCTGTTTTTT
TRBD2	TRBJ2-5	TRBV6-2/TRBV6-3	.	CASSYGAGDETQYF	TGTGCCAGCAGTTACGGAGCGGGAGATGAGACCCAGTACTTC
TRBD1	TRBJ1-5	TRBV12-3/TRBV12-4	few	CASSFRDRTQPQHF	TGTGCCAGCAGTTTCCGGGACAGGACTCAGCCCCAGCATTTT
TRBD1	TRBJ2-3	TRBV15	few	CATSSLTGGTDTQYF	TGTGCCACCAGCAGTCTTACAGGGGGGACAGATACGCAGTATTTT
TRBD2	TRBJ2-7	TRBV20-1	few	CSARKYSGGNEQYF	TGCAGTGCTAGAAAGTATAGCGGGGGGAACGAGCAGTACTTC
TRBD2	TRBJ2-7	TRBV7-9	.	CATSTSGRAYEQYF	TGTGCCACCTCGACTAGCGGGAGGGCCTACGAGCAGTACTTC
.	TRBJ2-4	TRBV28	.	CASSHQGSGDIQYF	TGTGCCAGCAGTCATCAGGGGTCGGGGGACATTCAGTACTTC
.	TRBJ1-1	TRBV13	few	CASRDFTLNTEAFF	TGTGCCAGCAGGGACTTCACCTTGAACACTGAAGCTTTCTTT
.	TRBJ2-5	TRBV18	many	CASSPPNSQETQYF	TGTGCCAGCTCACCACCGAACAGCCAAGAGACCCAGTACTTC
.	TRBJ2-1	TRBV28	.	CASSEIFHEQFF	TGTGCCAGCAGTGAAATATTCCATGAGCAGTTCTTC
.	TRBJ1-2	TRBV6-5	.	CASSYSRGGGYTF	TGTGCCAGCAGTTACTCGCGGGGAGGCGGCTACACCTTC
.	TRBJ2-7	TRBV10-3	many	CAISGGAVGTYEQYF	TGTGCCATCAGCGGAGGAGCAGTGGGTACCTACGAGCAGTACTTC
.	TRBJ2-3	TRBV7-2	.	CACSLVLASSTDTHYF	TGTGCCTGCAGCTTAGTCCTAGCCTCGAGCACAGATACGCACTATTTT
.	TRBJ1-1	TRBV7-2	.	CASSPHTEAFF	TGTGCCAGCAGCCCGCACACTGAAGCTTTCTTT
TRBD2	TRBJ2-5	TRBV6-5	many	CASSRGRGSRQETQYF	TGTGCCAGCAGCCGAGGGAGGGGCTCACGCCAAGAGACCCAGTACTTC
.	TRBJ2-7	TRBV29-1	many	CSVGARAWRGPDSYEQYF	TGCAGCGTTGGGGCAAGGGCTTGGAGGGGGCCCGACTCCTACGAGCAGTACTTC
TRBD2	TRBJ2-5	TRBV14	few	CASSQDVLAGGGETQYF	TGTGCCAGCAGCCAAGATGTCCTAGCGGGAGGAGGAGAGACCCAGTACTTC
.	TRBJ2-7	TRBV6-2/TRBV6-3	many	CAIRGDPYEQYF	TGTGCCATACGGGGAGATCCCTACGAGCAGTACTTC
TRBD2	TRBJ2-3	TRBV20-1	.	CSARTSGGAYTQYF	TGCAGTGCCAGGACTAGCGGGGGGGCCTATACGCAGTATTTT
.	TRBJ2-3	TRBV5-1	.	CASSLLGLTTDTQYF	TGCGCCAGCAGCCTTTTGGGACTCACCACAGATACGCAGTATTTT
.	TRBJ2-7	TRBV7-6	.	CASSLSDLEQYF	TGTGCCAGCAGCTTAAGCGATCTAGAGCAGTACTTC